This TCR beta chain came from a study of blood T cell repertoires in COVID-19. Study-wide context: From T cells, B-cell-depleted T cells, or PBMCs came the material, which was cDNA or gDNA.

With 3 bases clipped from V and 0 bases from J, the junction kept 0 bases outside the gene matches. The germline V gene has CDR1 SGHTA and CDR2 FQGNSA. The CDR3 has 14 residues. Measured with immunoSEQ multiplex PCR; TCRdb has only the in-frame clones, and not every one. The sample records approximately 300,000 clones, around nine tenths being singletons. The chain is built from TRBV7-2 and TRBJ1-1; 8 bases align to TRBD1. Sequencing was performed on peripheral blood. The TCR comes from a man aged 35 to 55 with acute or convalescent COVID-19. CDR3 sequence reads: CASSLDRVNTEAFF. The CDR3 DNA follows: TGTGCCAGCAGCTTGGACAGGGTGAACACTGAAGCTTTCTTT.